This T cell receptor beta chain originates from a study of Graves' ophthalmopathy and Graves' hyperthyroidism. Regarding the study as a whole: Built on 13 signatures, a model told ophthalmopathy apart from stable hyperthyroidism with approximately 88% sensitivity and less than 82% specificity.

TCR beta CDR3 regions were amplified from RNA transcripts. Scientists carried out first-round RT-PCR using HTBI primers and then a second-round multiplex PCR. TCRdb recomputed calls from the multiplex PCR reads with MiXCR, one row per CDR3 protein. The table includes 600,000 to 700,000 distinct CDR3 sequences, just over 40% detected once. This clonotype showed up just once. Its target is not known. The CDR3 spans 13 residues. Per the germline V gene, CDR1 is LNHDA and CDR2 is SQIVND (reference sequence). The V and J ends lost 11 bases and 6 bases respectively, with 14 bases between them. Having ophthalmopathy, the donors showed moderate-to-severe activity, CAS ≥3 and NOSPECS ≥4, with disease lasting under 3 months.

The receptor comes from an adult man with Graves' ophthalmopathy. The sample taken for sequencing was peripheral blood. The rearrangement uses TRBV19 and TRBJ1-6, with D unresolved. CDR3 loop: CAWNWSPNSPLHF. The CDR3 DNA follows: TGTGCCTGGAATTGGTCCCCTAATTCACCCCTCCACTTT.